The next 21 T cell receptor beta chains were all read from a single sample in a study of T-cell memory formation after mild COVID-19. TCRdb independently ran MiXCR on the 5' RACE reads; one entry per CDR3 protein. Of some 330,000 distinct CDR3 sequences in the sample, over 20% were seen once. Sequences were obtained from PBMCs or a T cell subset sorted from them (not recorded which). The source is an adult woman who had mild COVID-19 (a few samples of this study predate the infection). Cell type and time point are not known.

This clonotype was counted a few times. This rearrangement joins TRBV4-1 to TRBJ2-2; TRBD1 agrees at 7 bases. Per germline, CDR1 MGHRA and CDR2 YSYEKL. CDR3 length: 16 residues. Trimming at V came to 1 base and at J to 4 bases, leaving 6 bases not matched to a gene. CDR3 nucleotides: TGCGCCAGCAGCCAAGGTCTGAGGGGGCTCACCGGGGAGCTGTTTTTT. This codes for CASSQGLRGLTGELFF.

Only a few counts were recorded for this clonotype. The chain couples TRBV7-2 to TRBJ1-5; tentatively, D is TRBD1 (5 bases). Germline V gene lookup returns CDR1 SGHTA and CDR2 FQGNSA. This CDR3 has 17 residues. The ends were cut back, 1 base at V and 3 bases at J, with 16 bases in the middle. The CDR3 reads CASSLVVPGKDNQPQHF. In DNA form, the CDR3 reads TGTGCCAGCAGCTTAGTCGTCCCAGGGAAAGACAATCAGCCCCAGCATTTT.

This rearrangement joins TRBV6-2 or TRBV6-3 to TRBJ2-7; tentatively, D is TRBD2 (5 bases). V lost 0 bases and J lost 3, with 15 bases in between. CDR1 MNHEY and CDR2 SVGEGT come from the germline V gene. There are 16 residues in the CDR3. This CDR3 reads CASSYSVLGPYYEQYF. The CDR3 DNA is TGTGCCAGCAGTTACTCCGTACTAGGCCCTTACTACGAGCAGTACTTC.

CDR3 in amino acids: CAIDHAGPTDTQYF. For the CDR3, the DNA is TGTGCTATTGACCACGCGGGTCCCACAGATACGCAGTATTTT. The chain links TRBV6-1 to TRBJ2-3; tentative D call: TRBD2 (5 bases). From germline, CDR1 is MNHNS and CDR2 SASEGT. The CDR3 length is 14 residues.

About this clonotype itself: This could be a read error, since a much larger clone is one nucleotide away. The chain employs TRBV27 and TRBJ2-1; D remains ambiguous. Trimming pared 1 base from V and 1 base from J, leaving 2 bases between. Germline V gene sequence: CDR1 MNHEY, CDR2 SMNVEV (reference sequence). The CDR3 totals 13 residues. The CDR3 here is CASSLYSYNEQFF. CDR3 bases: TGTGCCAGCAGTTTATATTCCTACAATGAGCAGTTCTTC.

V and J are TRBV10-3 and TRBJ2-1; TRBD1 matches at 8 bases. Germline trimming cut 5 bases from V and 7 bases from J; bases unmatched to any gene: 10. CDR1 ENHRY and CDR2 SYGVKD come from the germline V gene. The CDR3 spans 15 residues. CDR3 in amino acids: CAISRPGQVGNEQFF. Written as DNA, the CDR3 is TGTGCCATCAGTAGACCGGGACAGGTGGGGAATGAGCAGTTCTTC.

Only a few counts were recorded for this clonotype. This chain connects TRBV3-1 to TRBJ1-5; D is possibly TRBD1 (5 bases). V gave up 8 bases and J gave up 2 bases, with 13 bases separating them. The CDR3 runs to 14 residues. The V gene's germline CDR1 is LGHDT and CDR2 YNNKEL (reference sequence). CDR3 in amino acids: CASYPRGGNQPQHF. DNA for the CDR3: TGTGCCAGCTACCCTCGGGGGGGCAATCAGCCCCAGCATTTT. Full variable domain (rest looked up from reference TRBV3-1 and TRBJ1-5): DTAVSQTPKYLVTQMGNDKSIKCEQNLGHDTMYWYKQDSKKFLKIMFSYNNKELIINETVPNRFSPKSPDKAHLNLHINSLELGDSAVYFCASYPRGGNQPQHFGDGTRLSIL.

This clonotype was observed a handful of times. The chain combines TRBV20-1 with TRBJ2-7; TRBD1 is a possible D gene (5 bases). Germline V lookup: CDR1 DFQATT, CDR2 SNEGSKA (reference sequence). The ends were cut back, 3 bases at V and 0 bases at J, with 12 bases in the middle. The CDR3 extends over 14 amino acids. This chain's CDR3 is CSASEAGLSYEQYF. In DNA, the CDR3 is TGCAGTGCTAGCGAGGCAGGGCTCTCCTACGAGCAGTACTTC.

This clonotype has more than one count but fewer than ten. The V call is TRBV11-2, the J call TRBJ1-1; no clear D. Germline CDR1 SGHAT, CDR2 FQNNGV. This CDR3 has 15 amino acids. V lost 5 bases to trimming and J lost 1 base, with 14 bases between them. CDR3 nucleotide sequence: TGTGCCAGCAGCCCGTTGACGACAAGGAACACTGAAGCTTTCTTT. It translates to CASSPLTTRNTEAFF.

This clonotype was counted once. The gene calls are TRBV18 and TRBJ2-3; no clear D. This CDR3 spans 12 amino acids. Trimming took off 4 bases at V and 3 bases at J, with 5 bases between the two ends. Germline V CDR1 and CDR2: KGHSH, LQKENI. CDR3 amino acids: CASSLPTDTQYF. In DNA, the CDR3 is TGTGCCAGCTCACTCCCGACAGATACGCAGTATTTT.

This chain links TRBV7-3 with TRBJ2-5, with 7 bases that match TRBD1. CDR1 is SGHTA, CDR2 FQGTGA, per germline. This CDR3 spans 16 amino acids. The V and J ends lost 2 bases and 3 bases, in that order; junction bases with no gene match: 9. The CDR3 DNA is TGTGCCAGCAGCTTACGGGCCCAGACAGGGAAAGAGACCCAGTACTTC. Protein sequence: CASSLRAQTGKETQYF.

The V gene is TRBV4-2, the J gene TRBJ2-7; D gene unclear. V lost 0 bases and J lost 3, with 12 bases in between. In germline, CDR1 is LGHNA, CDR2 YNFKEQ. There are 15 residues in the CDR3. In nucleotides, the CDR3 is TGTGCCAGCAGCCAAGAGCTTCCGCCAAACTACGAGCAGTACTTC. The encoded protein is CASSQELPPNYEQYF.

In DNA, the CDR3 is TGTGCCATCAGTGAGGTTTACATGAACAGCTCCTACGAGCAGTACTTC. Protein sequence: CAISEVYMNSSYEQYF. J is TRBJ2-7 and V is TRBV10-3; D uncertain. Germline V CDR1 and CDR2: ENHRY, SYGVKD. V lost 2 bases to trimming and J lost 0 bases, with 14 bases between them. CDR3 length: 16 residues.

The V gene is TRBV20-1, the J gene TRBJ1-1; 11 bases match TRBD1. The CDR3 totals 15 residues. V lost 5 bases to trimming and J lost 1 base; unmatched junction nucleotides: 6. Germline V gene sequence: CDR1 DFQATT, CDR2 SNEGSKA (reference sequence). The DNA for the CDR3 is TGCAGTGCTTCCGGACAGGGGGCAAGGAACACTGAAGCTTTCTTT. It codes for CSASGQGARNTEAFF.

This clonotype has just a few counts. This chain uses TRBV12-3 or TRBV12-4 with TRBJ1-1, with TRBD1 as a possible D gene (5 bases). The V and J ends lost 5 bases and 2 bases respectively, with 9 bases between them. This CDR3 is built from 13 residues. The CDR3 reads CASSVQVNTEAFF. In nucleotides, the CDR3 is TGTGCCAGCAGTGTACAGGTAAACACTGAAGCTTTCTTT.

This clonotype was seen more than once but under ten times. V usage is TRBV5-1 and J usage is TRBJ1-2; D is uncertain. The V end was cut by 4 bases, the J end by 6 bases, with 16 bases between. The CDR3 runs to 14 residues. The V gene's germline CDR1 is SGHRS and CDR2 YFSETQ. The CDR3 sequence: CASSPGSGVDGYTF. As DNA, the CDR3 is TGCGCCAGCAGCCCAGGTAGCGGGGTGGATGGCTACACCTTC.

This clonotype came up a few times. The chain links TRBV11-2 to TRBJ2-1, with 7 bases lining up with TRBD2. The CDR3 consists of 16 residues. The germline V gene encodes CDR1 SGHAT and CDR2 FQNNGV. Trimming cost V 5 bases and J 8 bases; bases outside gene matches: 15. The DNA for the CDR3 is TGTGCCAGCAGCCCCCCTGGGTTCGGGAGGAGTTATGAGCAGTTCTTC. Its translation: CASSPPGFGRSYEQFF.

This clonotype has more than one count but fewer than ten. The V and J genes are TRBV3-1 and TRBJ2-2; the D gene is possibly TRBD1 (6 bases). V lost 4 bases to trimming and J lost 3 bases, with 12 bases between them. The CDR3 is 15 residues long. CDR1 LGHDT and CDR2 YNNKEL come from the germline V gene (reference sequence). In DNA, the CDR3 is TGTGCCAGCAGCCGGAAGGGGGTCGACACCGGGGAGCTGTTTTTT. It codes for CASSRKGVDTGELFF.

This clonotype turned up a few times. V usage is TRBV27 and J usage is TRBJ1-6; D not resolved. Germline V gene data show CDR1 as MNHEY and CDR2 as SMNVEV (reference sequence). CDR3 length: 15 amino acids. The V and J ends lost 6 bases and 7 bases respectively, with 16 bases between them. Here the CDR3 reads CASRPSTMGNSPLHF. The CDR3 DNA reads TGTGCCAGCAGACCCTCAACGATGGGAAATTCACCCCTCCACTTT.

This clonotype was seen at least ten times. The chain recombines TRBV25-1 with TRBJ2-5; 8 bases align to TRBD1. V trimming: 2 bases; J trimming: 3 bases; junction bases outside the gene matches: 5. The CDR3 covers 15 residues. Looked up from germline, CDR1 is MGHDK and CDR2 is SYGVNS. The CDR3 is CASSEPDRGEETQYF. CDR3 DNA sequence: TGTGCCAGCAGTGAACCAGACAGGGGAGAAGAGACCCAGTACTTC.

This clonotype was observed a handful of times. The V gene is TRBV5-6, the J gene TRBJ1-2; 10 bases fit TRBD1. Losses at the gene ends were 4 bases for V and 7 bases for J; bases not matched to a gene: 7. The length of the CDR3 is 14 residues. Germline V gives CDR1 SGHDT, CDR2 YYEEEE. Here the CDR3 DNA reads TGTGCCAGCAGCCCGGACAGGGGGAGCGCTGGCTACACCTTC. This sequence encodes CASSPDRGSAGYTF.